Listed below are T cell receptor beta chains from one sample, sequenced in a study of blood T cell repertoires in COVID-19. The repertoire was sequenced with immunoSEQ multiplex PCR; TCRdb's copy has only in-frame clones and lacks some. The table has some 270,000 clones, about 87% seen once. Sequencing was done on a sample of PBMCs or T cells enriched from blood (not recorded which). These TCRs come from a woman in her 40s who had been exposed to COVID-19. The CDR3 runs from the conserved cysteine through the conserved F or W. The D gene is left open where the match is weak. A row's size may be missing; if present it is once, few, many or a size class.

D,V,J,size,CDR3,DNA
.,TRBV7-2,TRBJ1-1,.,CASSSPGNTEAFF,TGTGCCAGCAGCTCACCAGGGAACACTGAAGCTTTCTTT
TRBD2,TRBV25-1,TRBJ2-3,few,CASSEPSGDFLDTQYF,TGTGCCAGCAGTGAACCTAGCGGGGACTTCTTGGATACGCAGTATTTT
.,TRBV12-5,TRBJ1-1,once,CASGRTLMEAFF,TGTGCTAGTGGGCGTACTCTAATGGAAGCTTTCTTT
.,TRBV7-6,TRBJ2-6,.,CASSADFSGANVLTF,TGTGCCAGCAGCGCGGACTTCTCTGGGGCCAACGTCCTGACTTTC
TRBD1,TRBV5-4,TRBJ1-5,.,CASSLLLSGQGGNQPQHF,TGTGCCAGCAGCTTGTTGTTATCGGGACAGGGTGGCAATCAGCCCCAGCATTTT
.,TRBV7-3,TRBJ2-4,.,CASSARESSKNIQYF,TGTGCCAGCAGCGCCCGGGAATCTTCCAAAAACATTCAGTACTTC
.,TRBV28,TRBJ1-5,.,CASSPPGGASQPQHF,TGTGCCAGCAGCCCTCCGGGGGGCGCGTCTCAGCCCCAGCATTTT
.,TRBV5-4,TRBJ2-1,.,CASTTGTGRPNEQFF,TGTGCCAGCACCACCGGGACTGGGCGACCCAATGAGCAGTTCTTC
.,TRBV11-3,TRBJ2-2,.,CASSLVVVGRNTGELFF,TGTGCCAGCAGCTTAGTGGTAGTGGGGCGGAACACCGGGGAGCTGTTTTTT
TRBD1,TRBV7-9,TRBJ1-1,few,CATTGQVIRTEAFF,TGTGCCACCACAGGACAGGTGATTAGGACTGAAGCTTTCTTT
TRBD1,TRBV6-5,TRBJ1-5,.,CAGRQGNNQPQHF,TGTGCCGGGAGACAGGGTAATAATCAGCCCCAGCATTTT
.,TRBV28,TRBJ2-7,.,CASRTGTIPLEQYF,TGTGCCAGCAGGACCGGGACAATTCCTCTCGAGCAGTACTTC
.,TRBV7-9,TRBJ2-3,.,CASSLGISGGTDTQYF,TGTGCCAGCAGCTTAGGAATCTCGGGAGGCACAGATACGCAGTATTTT
TRBD1,TRBV5-5,TRBJ2-1,few,CASSLVGTVGLNEQFF,TGTGCCAGCAGCTTGGTTGGGACAGTTGGCCTCAATGAGCAGTTCTTC
.,TRBV9,TRBJ1-3,.,CASSPGGGFSGNTIYF,TGTGCCAGCAGCCCTGGGGGGGGATTTTCTGGAAACACCATATATTTT
TRBD1,TRBV6-2/TRBV6-3,TRBJ1-1,once,CASSDRDRGNTEAFF,TGTGCCAGCAGTGACCGGGACAGGGGTAACACTGAAGCTTTCTTT
.,TRBV7-2,TRBJ2-2,.,CASLGRQGATGELFF,TGTGCCAGCCTAGGGCGGCAGGGCGCCACCGGGGAGCTGTTTTTT
.,TRBV7-8,TRBJ1-4,.,CASSLSLPLRGQGGEKLFF,TGTGCCAGCAGCTTATCGCTACCCTTAAGGGGACAAGGGGGTGAAAAACTGTTTTTT
.,TRBV13,TRBJ2-1,.,CASSSPLAVGSSGMHEQFF,TGTGCCAGCAGCTCCCCTCTAGCTGTCGGGAGCTCGGGTATGCATGAGCAGTTCTTC
TRBD1,TRBV19,TRBJ1-2,.,CASSPTGSYGYTF,TGTGCCAGTAGCCCGACAGGGAGCTATGGCTACACCTTC
TRBD1,TRBV6-5,TRBJ2-7,.,CASSYRGQGVYEQYF,TGTGCCAGCAGTTACAGGGGACAGGGGGTTTACGAGCAGTACTTC
.,TRBV30,TRBJ2-3,.,CAWSPGTDTQYF,TGTGCCTGGAGTCCGGGCACAGATACGCAGTATTTT
TRBD2,TRBV27,TRBJ2-1,few,CASSAGLAGANTWQFF,TGTGCCAGCAGTGCCGGACTAGCGGGCGCTAATACGTGGCAGTTCTTC
TRBD2,TRBV4-2,TRBJ2-7,.,CASSQVSSGNSYEQYF,TGTGCCAGCAGCCAAGTATCTAGCGGGAACTCCTACGAGCAGTACTTC
TRBD1,TRBV4-1,TRBJ1-2,.,CASSQATTGNYGYTF,TGCGCCAGCAGCCAGGCCACGACAGGGAACTATGGCTACACCTTC
TRBD1,TRBV3-1/TRBV3-2,TRBJ2-7,.,CASSQDRGYEQYF,TGTGCCAGCAGCCAAGACAGGGGGTACGAGCAGTACTTC
.,TRBV7-9,TRBJ2-5,.,CASSPQGKETQYF,TGTGCCAGCAGCCCGCAGGGGAAGGAGACCCAGTACTTC
TRBD1,TRBV4-2,TRBJ2-5,.,CASSQDGTVQETQYF,TGTGCCAGCAGCCAAGATGGGACAGTCCAAGAGACCCAGTACTTC
.,TRBV7-6,TRBJ1-1,.,CASSFGYRGTEAFF,TGTGCCAGCAGCTTTGGGTATAGGGGTACTGAAGCTTTCTTT
.,TRBV4-2,TRBJ2-1,.,CASSHGGPEQFF,TGTGCCAGCAGCCACGGGGGGCCTGAGCAGTTCTTC
.,TRBV21-1,TRBJ2-7,.,CASSITRVRCWFYEQYF,TGTGCCAGCAGCATTACTAGGGTAAGGTGCTGGTTCTACGAGCAGTACTTC